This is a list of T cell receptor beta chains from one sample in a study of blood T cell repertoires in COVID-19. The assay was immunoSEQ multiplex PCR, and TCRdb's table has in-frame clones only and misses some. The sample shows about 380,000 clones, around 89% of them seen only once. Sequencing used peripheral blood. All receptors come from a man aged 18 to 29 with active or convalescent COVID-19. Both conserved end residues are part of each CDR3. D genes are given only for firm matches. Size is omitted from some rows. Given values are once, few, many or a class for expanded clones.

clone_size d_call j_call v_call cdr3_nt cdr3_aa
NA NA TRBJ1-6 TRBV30 TGTGCCTGGACAGGGGAAGTTGGCTCACCCCTCCACTTT CAWTGEVGSPLHF
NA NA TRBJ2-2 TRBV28 TGTGCCAGCAGCGATGGTAGGACTATTAGGGCCGGGGAGCTGTTTTTT CASSDGRTIRAGELFF
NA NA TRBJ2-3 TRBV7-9 TGTGCCAGCAGCCCATCACACGGGTCAGATACGCAGTATTTT CASSPSHGSDTQYF
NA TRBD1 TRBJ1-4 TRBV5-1 TGCGCCAGCAGCTGGGAACCAGGGACAGGCGGTGAAAAACTGTTTTTT CASSWEPGTGGEKLFF
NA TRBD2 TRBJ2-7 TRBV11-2 TGTGCCAGCAGCCAAGAATTCGGCGGGGGGGCATACGAGCAGTACTTC CASSQEFGGGAYEQYF
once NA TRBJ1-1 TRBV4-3 TGCGCCAGCAGCCACGTGGGACTGGGGAACACTGAAGCTTTCTTT CASSHVGLGNTEAFF
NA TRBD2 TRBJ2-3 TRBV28 TGCGCCAGCTGTTTCCGGACCGGACTAGCGGGGGGCGCAGATACGCAGTATTTT CASCFRTGLAGGADTQYF
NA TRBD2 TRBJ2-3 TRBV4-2 TGTGCCAGCAGCCGAAAGCGGGGGGGCCCAGATACGCAGTATTTT CASSRKRGGPDTQYF
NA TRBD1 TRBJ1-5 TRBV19 TGTGCCAGTAGTACTCGGCGCCAGGGGGACAATCAGCCCCAGCATTTT CASSTRRQGDNQPQHF
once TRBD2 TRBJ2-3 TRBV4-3 TGCGCCAGCAGCCAAGATTCCCCCTTCTTAGCGGGGGGATTGTCAGATACGCAGTATTTT CASSQDSPFLAGGLSDTQYF
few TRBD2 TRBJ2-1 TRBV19 TGTGCCAGTAGCCCCACACTAGCGGCGGATGAGCAGTTCTTC CASSPTLAADEQFF
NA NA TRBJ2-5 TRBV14 TGTGCCAGCAGCCAAATTGCTACAGGAGAGACCCAGTACTTC CASSQIATGETQYF
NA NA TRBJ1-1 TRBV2 TGTGCCAGCAGGGGCAGGGGTTCGAACACTGAAGCTTTCTTT CASRGRGSNTEAFF
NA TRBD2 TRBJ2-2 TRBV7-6 TGTGCCAGCAGCGACGTAGCGGGCCGAACCGGGGAGCTGTTTTTT CASSDVAGRTGELFF
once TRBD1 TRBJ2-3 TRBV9 TGTGCCAGCAGCCTTACAGGGGGCGCGAGAGATACGCAGTATTTT CASSLTGGARDTQYF
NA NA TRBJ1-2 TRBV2 TGTGCCAGCAGTGAGGGCTCAGGGGGCTACACCTTC CASSEGSGGYTF
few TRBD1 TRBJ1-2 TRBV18 TGTGCCAGCTCCCAGTCGACAGGGGGCAGCTATGGCTACACCTTC CASSQSTGGSYGYTF
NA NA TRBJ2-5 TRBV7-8 TGTGCCAGCAGCTTCGGGACTCGCTTGGGTGAGACCCAGTACTTC CASSFGTRLGETQYF
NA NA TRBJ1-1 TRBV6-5 TGTGCCAGCAACCACCCACGCGCGGGGACTGAAGCTTTCTTT CASNHPRAGTEAFF